Here is one TCR beta chain with its context. The antigen is undetermined. One base away lies a much larger clone, so this may be a sequencing read error. Amplification of TCR beta CDR3 regions used RNA as the template. Primed by the HTBI set, a first-round RT-PCR was run on the TCR CDR3. TCRdb itself ran the multiplex PCR reads through MiXCR, one entry per CDR3 protein. Of roughly 500,000 distinct CDR3 sequences in the sample, under 25% are singletons; the top ten hold 49%. This sample was included in a study of T cells in Graves' hyperthyroidism and ophthalmopathy. Looking at the study overall: Pretreatment peripheral blood was obtained at initial diagnosis. General study findings and limits: Blood shared most expanded thyroid clonotypes above 0.001.

Germline values: CDR1 SGHVS, CDR2 FQNEAQ. The CDR3 has 16 residues. Patients with ophthalmopathy all had a Clinical Activity Score of at least 3, a NOSPECS grade of at least 4 and duration under 3 months. Uncontrolled infection, other autoimmune disease, pregnancy or lactation excluded patients. The sequenced sample was blood. The sequence derives from a woman in her 70s with Graves' ophthalmopathy. The chain links TRBV7-8 to TRBJ2-2; 8 bases agree with TRBD2. The CDR3 DNA follows: TGTGCCAGCAGCTTAGCTAGCGGGGTGAACACCAGGGAGCTGTTTTTT. This encodes CASSLASGVNTRELFF. The full variable domain, rest sourced from reference TRBV7-8 and TRBJ2-2, is GAGVSQSPRYKVAKRGQDVALRCDPISGHVSLFWYQQALGQGPEFLTYFQNEAQLDKSGLPSDRFFAERPEGSVSTLKIQRTQQEDSAVYLCASSLASGVNTRELFFGEGSRLTVL.